These T cell receptor beta chains were read from a single sample in a study of T cells after yellow fever vaccination. MiXCR was run by TCRdb on the 5' RACE reads, yielding one entry per CDR3 protein. This table holds 500,000 to 550,000 distinct CDR3 sequences, 21% found once. The sample was PBMCs, taken 21 days after the first yellow fever vaccination. These receptors were taken from a man aged 18 to 29 who received the YFV17D yellow fever vaccine. CDR3s include the opening cysteine and the closing phenylalanine or tryptophan. Fields, in order: V gene, CDR3 protein.

TRBV9,CASSVEGLAAYNEQFF
TRBV10-3,CAISQGGTEAFF
TRBV7-2,CASSLDRIETQYF
TRBV2,CASSPRDAGNQPQHF
TRBV6-1,CASRDRVNSPLHF
TRBV5-1,CASSLTSGGDNTQYF
TRBV11-2,CASSAIRGPGPSNTIYF
TRBV18,CASSPDGNSYEQYF
TRBV2,CAGEAGRNEQFF
TRBV29-1,CSARSSGANVLTF
TRBV30,CAWSTGDPLQPQHF
TRBV15,CATSRVDAFNEQFF
TRBV7-2,CASSLYWDTQYF
TRBV5-4,CASGRLASSTDTQYF
TRBV7-2,CASRGPGDTQYF
TRBV19,CASSWGRDYNEQFF
TRBV3-1,CASSQERTSSTDTQYF
TRBV20-1,CSAKGATNYGYTF
TRBV9,CASSVGHGLTDTQYF
TRBV30,CAWSVPYGEAFF
TRBV12-3/TRBV12-4,CASSSPLGGEETQYF
TRBV5-6,CASSLKGHTQHF
TRBV7-2,CASSLGQMLFF
TRBV7-2,CASSRGPGEQYF
TRBV7-2,CASSSSSGGQPQHF
TRBV7-2,CASSLAYQGGQPQHF
TRBV5-8,CASGIFGTGSNQPQHF
TRBV7-9,CASSSVNQPQHF
TRBV24-1,CATSRDRSSTDTQYF
TRBV18,CASSRDRGMETQYF
TRBV7-2,CASRGQGTLPGAQYF
TRBV29-1,CSFLPGASRTEAFF
TRBV7-9,CASSLLAGGPGDTQYF
TRBV28,CASNFEGFSAFF
TRBV4-2,CASSLTGQGAGDIQYF
TRBV5-6,CASSWGTGQEKLFF
TRBV5-1,CASSGVTGKVGYEQYF
TRBV19,CASSIEGGGHGYTF
TRBV7-9,CASSSNAGQGNQPQHF
TRBV20-1,CSATGGGANNQPQHF
TRBV10-3,CAISGTENYGYTF
TRBV20-1,CSARGDRGGLETQYF
TRBV7-2,CASSLGWAGGHGSPLHF
TRBV10-2,CASGGTYNSPLHF
TRBV6-1,CASSELPLVGKTQYF
TRBV7-2,CASSGAGNYNEQFF
TRBV6-5,CASSYSKPPKRTDTQYF
TRBV4-1,CASSQDWQGVGGYTF
TRBV7-2,CASSSVQKWEQYF
TRBV18,CASSPGPGGDYGYTF
TRBV6-6,CASSQLGSPLHF
TRBV4-3,CASSRSWTGSGNTIYF
TRBV25-1,CASSGGGTQYF
TRBV11-2,CASSLTPRDEQFF
TRBV28,CASSTTGVTNEKLFF